Below, 21 T cell receptor beta chains from the same sample are listed, as sequenced in a study of T cells in Graves' hyperthyroidism and ophthalmopathy. Amplification targeted TCR beta CDR3 regions from RNA transcripts. First-round RT-PCR of the TCR CDR3 relied on the HTBI primer set. TCRdb processed the multiplex PCR reads anew with MiXCR; each CDR3 protein has one entry. The sample lists 550,000 to 700,000 distinct CDR3 sequences, around 42% occurring once. The sequencing sample was made of peripheral blood or thyroid tissue (not recorded which). These TCRs come from an adult woman with Graves' disease, either hyperthyroidism or ophthalmopathy (not recorded which).

The chain couples TRBV12-3 or TRBV12-4 to TRBJ2-2; 14 bases match TRBD2. This CDR3 comprises 15 residues. Trimming removed 7 bases from V and 6 bases from J; junction bases left unmatched: 4. CDR3 DNA: TGTGCCAGCACCACGGGACTAGCGGGAGCCGGGGAGCTGTTTTTT. Its translation: CASTTGLAGAGELFF.

V usage is TRBV20-1 and J usage is TRBJ2-6; 8 nucleotides align to TRBD1. The CDR3 consists of 15 residues. The germline CDR1 and CDR2 sequences are DFQATT and SNEGSKA (reference sequence). V lost 2 bases, J lost 2 bases, and 2 bases stayed unmatched. The CDR3 DNA follows: TGCAGTGCTAGACGGACAGGGACTGGGGCCAACGTCCTGACTTTC. Protein: CSARRTGTGANVLTF.

In this sample, this clonotype turned up once. The chain carries TRBV5-1 and TRBJ1-1; 7 bases align to TRBD1. The CDR3 has 12 residues. CDR1 SGHRS and CDR2 YFSETQ come from the germline V gene. The trim removed 5 bases at V and 6 bases at J, leaving 4 bases unmatched. CDR3 amino acids: CASRPGQSEAFF. The CDR3, as DNA: TGCGCCAGCAGACCGGGACAGTCTGAAGCTTTCTTT.

This chain joins TRBV11-2 and TRBJ2-6; D perhaps matches TRBD2 (6 bases). CDR1 SGHAT and CDR2 FQNNGV come from the germline V gene. Trimming took off 4 bases at V and 1 base at J, with 14 bases between the two ends. The CDR3 contains 17 residues. CDR3 bases: TGTGCCAGCAGCTCCCCTGGGGGGTTGTCTGGGGCCAACGTCCTGACTTTC. Translation: CASSSPGGLSGANVLTF.

This clonotype was observed a single time. The junction departs from the called germline gene at one end, perhaps through a read error. The chain recombines TRBV28 with TRBJ1-1; possible D gene TRBD1, 6 bases. In germline, CDR1 is MDHEN, CDR2 SYDVKM. The length of the CDR3 is 13 residues. The CDR3 is CASITQGNTEALF. CDR3 sequence (DNA): TGTGCCAGCATCACTCAGGGGAACACTGAAGCTTTATTT. The full variable domain, its missing parts supplied by reference TRBV28 and TRBJ1-1, is DVKVTQSSRYLVKRTGEKVFLECVQDMDHENMFWYRQDPGLGLRLIYFSYDVKMKEKGDIPEGYSVSREKKERFSLILESASTNQTSMYLCASITQGNTEALFGQGTRLTVV.

This clonotype was recorded at least ten times. The rearrangement uses TRBV5-6 and TRBJ1-1; D unclear. The germline gives CDR1 SGHDT, CDR2 YYEEEE. This CDR3 contains 13 residues. V was shortened by 0 bases and J by 5 bases, with 8 bases between the two germline ends. CDR3 amino acids: CASSLVSGTEAFF. The CDR3 nucleotides read TGTGCCAGCAGCTTGGTTTCGGGGACTGAAGCTTTCTTT. The complete variable domain, with remaining parts taken from reference TRBV5-6 and TRBJ1-1, reads DAGVTQSPTHLIKTRGQQVTLRCSPKSGHDTVSWYQQALGQGPQFIFQYYEEEERQRGNFPDRFSGHQFPNYSSELNVNALLLGDSALYLCASSLVSGTEAFFGQGTRLTVV.

The chain is built from TRBV20-1 and TRBJ2-2; no clear D gene. CDR1 is DFQATT, CDR2 SNEGSKA, per germline (reference sequence). V lost 6 bases to trimming and J lost 2 bases, with 13 bases between them. The CDR3 is 14 residues long. The CDR3 DNA sequence: TGCAGTGCCCCCAAACGGGTTAACACCGGGGAGCTGTTTTTT. Protein product: CSAPKRVNTGELFF.

In its sample, this clonotype was seen a few times. The rearrangement uses TRBV19 and TRBJ1-5; no firm D call. The CDR3 runs to 15 residues. From germline, CDR1 is LNHDA and CDR2 SQIVND (reference sequence). Trimming removed 6 bases at V and 11 bases at J, with 23 bases between. The CDR3 DNA follows: TGTGCCAGTAGCCTCGGCCGTGCGGGGAAAGAGACCCAGCATTTT. Protein: CASSLGRAGKETQHF.

The CDR3 spells CASRPTPGQNYGYTF. Here the CDR3 DNA reads TGTGCCAGCAGGCCAACTCCGGGACAAAACTATGGCTACACCTTC. This chain uses TRBV7-7 with TRBJ1-2, with D possibly TRBD1 on 6 matching bases. V lost 6 bases and J 2 bases, leaving 16 bases between the germline ends. The CDR3 length is 15 residues. The germline V gene encodes CDR1 SSHAT and CDR2 FNYEAQ (reference sequence).

The sample holds many counts of this clonotype. The V call is TRBV20-1, the J call TRBJ2-2; a weak D match, TRBD2 (5 bases). Trimming removed 0 bases from V and 4 bases from J, with 15 bases in between. The germline V gene encodes CDR1 DFQATT and CDR2 SNEGSKA (reference sequence). This CDR3 comprises 16 residues. The CDR3 loop is CSARDRREGTTGELFF. CDR3 nucleotide sequence: TGCAGTGCTAGAGATCGGCGCGAGGGTACCACCGGGGAGCTGTTTTTT.

The chain uses TRBV20-1 and TRBJ2-5; maybe TRBD2 (5 bases). The better agreement between TRBJ2-7 and the DNA end casts doubt on the J call. CDR1 DFQATT and CDR2 SNEGSKA come from the germline V gene (reference sequence). This CDR3 is built from 13 residues. The CDR3 nucleotides read TGCAGTTCCACGCGCCGGGACTCCTACGAGCAGTACTTC. This translates into CSSTRRDSYEQYF.

With regard to this clonotype: This CDR3 is missing its conserved last phenylalanine or tryptophan, likely due to a read error. The chain links TRBV5-1 to TRBJ2-1; 12 nucleotides align to TRBD2. The CDR3 runs to 17 residues. Losses at the gene ends were 4 bases for V and 0 bases for J; bases not matched to a gene: 5. Germline loops: CDR1 SGHRS, CDR2 YFSETQ. The CDR3 nucleotides read TGCGCCAGCAGCACGGGACTAGCGGGCGCCTCCTACAATGAGCAGTTCCTC. Amino acid sequence: CASSTGLAGASYNEQFL.

There are a few counts of this clonotype. V usage is TRBV28 and J usage is TRBJ2-7; 9 bases line up with TRBD1. V was clipped by 4 bases and J by 5 bases; unmatched bases: 12. CDR1 and CDR2 (germline): MDHEN, SYDVKM. CDR3 size: 16 residues. CDR3 bases: TGTGCCAGCAGTTACCCATGGGACAGGGCCATGAACGAGCAGTACTTC. Translation: CASSYPWDRAMNEQYF.

The rearrangement joins TRBV10-3 to TRBJ2-7; 14 positions agree with TRBD2. Germline V gene sequence: CDR1 ENHRY, CDR2 SYGVKD. V was clipped by 10 bases and J by 4 bases; unmatched bases: 9. This CDR3 is built from 15 residues. The CDR3 DNA reads TGTGCCACCGCGAGACTAGCGGGAGGGTTTTACGAGCAGTACTTC. Its protein is CATARLAGGFYEQYF.

A word on this clonotype: A much larger clonotype is one base distant, so this may be a read error. This sequence joins TRBV5-5 and TRBJ2-5, with TRBD1 matching 11 bases. CDR1 and CDR2 (germline): SGHKS, YYEKEE (reference sequence). The CDR3 length is 13 residues. V shed 4 bases and J 7 bases; nucleotides not matched to a gene: 3. CDR3 sequence: CASSGQGAGTQYF. CDR3 in DNA: TGTGCCAGCAGCGGACAGGGGGCAGGGACCCAGTACTTC.

The rearrangement uses TRBV7-3 and TRBJ2-5; 13 positions agree with TRBD2. The CDR3 is made up of 16 amino acids. V lost 5 bases to trimming and J lost 5 bases; unmatched junction nucleotides: 8. CDR1 and CDR2 from the germline V gene are SGHTA and FQGTGA. CDR3 DNA sequence: TGTGCCAGCAGCCCCGGCCCACTAGCGGGGGGGGAGACCCAGTACTTC. Encoded protein: CASSPGPLAGGETQYF.

Remarks on this clonotype: Since the CDR3 does not end with the conserved phenylalanine or tryptophan, this likely comes from a read error. This sequence joins TRBV14 and TRBJ1-1; D is uncertain. V lost 5 bases and J 6 bases, leaving 13 bases between the germline ends. Germline CDR1 is SGHDN and CDR2 is FVKESK. CDR3 length: 13 residues. The CDR3 region is CASSSHPRPEAFS. DNA for the CDR3: TGTGCCAGCAGCTCGCACCCCAGGCCTGAAGCTTTCTCT.

The chain recombines TRBV7-9 with TRBJ2-5, with unresolved D. Per germline, CDR1 SEHNR and CDR2 FQNEAQ (reference sequence). Trimming removed 4 bases from V and 1 base from J, with 19 bases in between. The CDR3 extends over 17 amino acids. The CDR3 DNA is TGTGCCAGCAGCTCAAATCGACTCCGAACTCCCCAAGAGACCCAGTACTTC. It codes for CASSSNRLRTPQETQYF.

Only a few counts were recorded for this clonotype. V gene TRBV6-1 combines with J gene TRBJ1-4; no firm D call. The V end lost 2 bases, the J end lost 10 bases, and 20 bases lay between the germline ends. Looked up from germline, CDR1 is MNHNS and CDR2 is SASEGT. The CDR3 spans 16 residues. CDR3 protein: CASSENKAGASGKLFF. The DNA for the CDR3 is TGTGCCAGCAGTGAAAATAAAGCAGGAGCCTCGGGAAAACTGTTTTTT.

The V call is TRBV5-1, the J call TRBJ2-7, with a tentative D call TRBD2 (5 bases). V gave up 4 bases and J gave up 9 bases, with 14 bases separating them. The CDR3 covers 12 residues. The V gene's germline CDR1 is SGHRS and CDR2 YFSETQ. Here the CDR3 reads CASSPGSLGQYF. CDR3 bases: TGCGCCAGCAGCCCGGGGTCTCTTGGGCAGTACTTC.

This clonotype was detected a few times. The V call is TRBV6-1, the J call TRBJ1-5, with TRBD1 as a possible D gene (6 bases). With 1 base removed from V and 10 bases from J, the gap between germline ends came to 17 bases. The CDR3 spans 15 residues. Germline loops: CDR1 MNHNS, CDR2 SASEGT. CDR3 residues: CASSEGQARYSPQHF. DNA of the CDR3: TGTGCCAGCAGTGAAGGACAGGCGAGATATTCACCCCAGCATTTT.